Following are 12 T cell receptor beta chains from one sample sequenced in a study of blood T cells in healthy people across ages. Next came a second PCR, run for about 6 to 12 cycles, which used a sample-barcoded 5' primer along with a J-beta primer mix. TCRdb reprocessed the 5' RACE reads via MiXCR and lists one record per CDR3 protein. The table has around 600,000 distinct CDR3 sequences, about 45% seen once; the top ten hold around 25%. The sample comprised blood. The receptors were sampled from a man at least 80 years old in good health.

The table lists this clonotype with many counts. The rearrangement links TRBV6-6 to TRBJ2-7, with D possibly being TRBD2 (7 bases). V was pared by 0 bases and J by 6 bases, with 18 bases between. This CDR3 spans 16 amino acids. Germline loops: CDR1 MNHNY, CDR2 SVGAGI (reference sequence). For the CDR3, the DNA is TGTGCCAGCAGTTACTCGGGGGGGCGTAATGAATTCGAGCAGTACTTC. Translating it yields CASSYSGGRNEFEQYF.

This chain connects TRBV12-3 or TRBV12-4 to TRBJ2-1; possibly TRBD1 or TRBD2 for D (5 bases each). The J call may be faulty, since TRBJ2-7 better matches the DNA end. This CDR3 is 15 amino acids long. The CDR3 DNA follows: TGTGCCAGCACCACCATCCGGGACGGACCCTACGAGCAGTACTTC. This translates into CASTTIRDGPYEQYF.

The chain couples TRBV30 to TRBJ2-3; perhaps D is TRBD1 or TRBD2 (5 bases each). This CDR3 has 15 amino acids. CDR1 is GTSNPN and CDR2 is SVGIG in the germline V gene (reference sequence). V lost 1 base, J lost 6 bases, and 17 bases lay in between. The CDR3 coding sequence is TGTGCCTGGAGTGGCCCTGGGACCGCGCTCGATACGCAGTATTTT. Translating it yields CAWSGPGTALDTQYF. The full variable domain, rest sourced from reference TRBV30 and TRBJ2-3, is SQTIHQWPATLVQPVGSPLSLECTVEGTSNPNLYWYRQAAGRGLQLLFYSVGIGQISSEVPQNLSASRPQDRQFILSSKKLLLSDSGFYLCAWSGPGTALDTQYFGPGTRLTVL.

The V call is TRBV7-9, the J call TRBJ2-1; D gene ambiguous. Deletions cut 2 bases from V and 8 bases from J, with 13 bases between. This CDR3 has 14 residues. CDR1 and CDR2 from the germline V gene are SEHNR and FQNEAQ (reference sequence). This chain's CDR3 is CASSLMAYPDEQFF. Here the CDR3 DNA reads TGTGCCAGCAGCTTAATGGCCTACCCGGATGAGCAGTTCTTC.

This chain links TRBV20-1 with TRBJ1-5, with 7 positions matching TRBD1. Germline CDR1 and CDR2: DFQATT and SNEGSKA (reference sequence). The J segment lost 0 bases and the V segment lost 4 bases, leaving 12 bases of the junction unmatched. This CDR3 is 17 amino acids long. In DNA, the CDR3 is TGCAGTGCTACTAAGACCGGGACAGCATATAGCAATCAGCCCCAGCATTTT. Translated, it gives CSATKTGTAYSNQPQHF.

Regarding this clonotype: A clone one base away is much larger, so this may be a read error. The genes are TRBV6-5 and TRBJ2-7; 7 bases align to TRBD1. CDR1 and CDR2 (germline): MNHEY, SVGAGI. J lost 6 bases, V lost 4 bases, and 24 bases had no gene match. CDR3 length: 19 amino acids. The CDR3 bases are TGTGCCAGCAGTTTAAGTCGGCAGGGGGTAGGAAACCTGGTAGGCGAGCAGTACTTC. It codes for CASSLSRQGVGNLVGEQYF.

This clonotype has only a few counts. The CDR3 protein is CASSSGGHGEQFF. CDR3 in DNA: TGTGCCAGCAGCTCGGGGGGCCACGGTGAGCAGTTCTTC. The chain combines TRBV7-2 with TRBJ2-1, with D perhaps TRBD2 (7 bases). The germline CDR1 and CDR2 sequences are SGHTA and FQGNSA. This CDR3 is 13 amino acids long. Trimming stripped 4 bases from V and 9 bases from J, with 13 bases between.

Points on this clonotype: One junction end disagrees with the germline gene, perhaps due to a read error. V and J are TRBV7-2 and TRBJ2-4; 7 bases map to TRBD2. The V gene's germline CDR1 is SGHTA and CDR2 FQGNSA. The CDR3 length is 19 residues. The chain's CDR3 is CASSPGERGYPLAKNSQYF. In DNA form, the CDR3 reads TGTGCCAGCAGCCCCGGGGAGCGGGGCTATCCCCTAGCCAAAAACAGTCAGTACTTC. Full variable domain (remainder filled in from reference TRBV7-2 and TRBJ2-4): GAGVSQSPSNKVTEKGKDVELRCDPISGHTALYWYRQSLGQGLEFLIYFQGNSAPDKSGLPSDRFSAERTGGSVSTLTIQRTQQEDSAVYLCASSPGERGYPLAKNSQYFGAGTRLSVL.

This clonotype was recorded many times. The rearrangement links TRBV6-5 to TRBJ2-1; 10 bases align to TRBD2. This CDR3 comprises 15 residues. Germline V gene data show CDR1 as MNHEY and CDR2 as SVGAGI. J gave up 13 bases and V 6 bases, and 15 bases lay outside the gene matches. CDR3: CASRSLRASGSSQFF. The CDR3 nucleotides are TGTGCCAGCAGATCACTACGGGCTAGCGGGAGTTCTCAGTTCTTC.

DNA of the CDR3: TGTGCCAGCTCTATTCGACTAGCGGGAGAAGACACCCAGTACTTC. Translation gives CASSIRLAGEDTQYF. The rearrangement links TRBV7-2 to TRBJ2-7; 12 nucleotides align to TRBD2. CDR1 SGHTA and CDR2 FQGNSA come from the germline V gene. Trimming took 8 bases from V and 10 from J; bases not matched to a gene: 15. The CDR3 extends over 15 amino acids.

The V and J genes are TRBV5-1 and TRBJ2-3; 8 nucleotides line up with TRBD1. Unmatched junction bases numbered 7, after V lost 7 bases and J lost 3 bases. The length of the CDR3 is 14 residues. The germline V gene encodes CDR1 SGHRS and CDR2 YFSETQ. CDR3 loop: CASEDTGGTDTQYF. Here the CDR3 DNA reads TGCGCCAGCGAAGACACAGGGGGTACAGATACGCAGTATTTT.

This clonotype was seen a handful of times. This chain links TRBV5-1 with TRBJ2-7; no firm D call. Germline CDR1 is SGHRS and CDR2 is YFSETQ. The CDR3 consists of 15 residues. Trimming removed 2 bases at V and 2 bases at J, with 14 bases between. The CDR3 protein is CASSFLDGGTYEQYF. The CDR3 coding sequence is TGCGCCAGCAGCTTCCTGGACGGCGGCACCTACGAGCAGTACTTC.